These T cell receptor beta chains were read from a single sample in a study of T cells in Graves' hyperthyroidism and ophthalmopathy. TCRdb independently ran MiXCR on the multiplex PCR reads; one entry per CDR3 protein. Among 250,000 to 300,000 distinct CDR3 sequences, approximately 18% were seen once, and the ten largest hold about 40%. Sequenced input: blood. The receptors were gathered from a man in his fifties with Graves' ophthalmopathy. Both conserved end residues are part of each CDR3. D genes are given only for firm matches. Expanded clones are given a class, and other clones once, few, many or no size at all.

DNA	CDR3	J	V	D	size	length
TGTGCCACCAGTGATCATCCCCTCGGGGAGCTGTTTTTT	CATSDHPLGELFF	TRBJ2-2	TRBV24-1	NA	NA	13
TGCAGTGCTCCTAATAGACTAGCGGGGAACAATGAGCAGTTCTTC	CSAPNRLAGNNEQFF	TRBJ2-1	TRBV20-1	TRBD2	NA	15
TGCGCCAGCAGCTTGGACAGGACTTTCACAGATACGCAGTATTTT	CASSLDRTFTDTQYF	TRBJ2-3	TRBV5-1	NA	many	15
TGTGCCAGCGAGAACCAGGGGGCGCAAGATACGCAGTATTTT	CASENQGAQDTQYF	TRBJ2-3	TRBV6-1	TRBD1	few	14
TGTGCCAGCAGTTTAGGTAGTCAGGGGATCGATACGCAGTATTTT	CASSLGSQGIDTQYF	TRBJ2-3	TRBV28	NA	many	15
TGTGCCAGCAGTCGGGCCAGCTCTGGGGCCAACGTCCTGACTTTC	CASSRASSGANVLTF	TRBJ2-6	TRBV27	NA	NA	15
TGTGCCAGCAGCGTGGACGGATCAGCCCAGTACTTC	CASSVDGSAQYF	TRBJ2-5	TRBV5-4	NA	many	12
TGCAGTGCTATAATACAGGGGGGTTCACCCCTCCACTTT	CSAIIQGGSPLHF	TRBJ1-6	TRBV20-1	TRBD1	NA	13
TGTGCCAGCAGTGAAGGACAGCACACAGATACGCAGTATTTT	CASSEGQHTDTQYF	TRBJ2-3	TRBV2	NA	many	14
TGTGCCAGCAGTCAGCGGGGGGCAGAAGGGTATGGCTACACCTTC	CASSQRGAEGYGYTF	TRBJ1-2	TRBV6-1	NA	many	15